One sample yielded the 8 T cell receptor beta chains listed below, sequenced in a study of shared clonotypes between healthy human individuals. Sequencing used immunoSEQ multiplex PCR; TCRdb keeps in-frame clones, though not all of them. The sample holds 2.5 million or so clones, 90% to 95% seen once. The material sequenced was naive CD4+ T cells sorted from blood. Subset defined: CD45RA+ positively selected. These receptors all come from a man younger than 35 in good health.

This clone was seen only a few times. The sample has other DNA sequences that encode this CDR3 too. The chain combines TRBV30 with TRBJ1-1; D unresolved. The V gene lost 5 bases and the J gene lost 0 bases, with 10 bases spanning the gap. Germline loops: CDR1 GTSNPN, CDR2 SVGIG (reference sequence). The length of the CDR3 is 13 residues. CDR3 protein: CAWSLGLNTEAFF. CDR3 DNA: TGTGCCTGGTCCTTAGGGTTGAACACTGAAGCTTTCTTT. The entire variable domain, with the rest obtained from reference TRBV30 and TRBJ1-1, is as follows: SQTIHQWPATLVQPVGSPLSLECTVEGTSNPNLYWYRQAAGRGLQLLFYSVGIGQISSEVPQNLSASRPQDRQFILSSKKLLLSDSGFYLCAWSLGLNTEAFFGQGTRLTVV.

The chain couples TRBV2 to TRBJ2-3; the D is unclear. Germline V CDR1 and CDR2: SNHLY, FYNNEI. The CDR3 length is 16 residues. V was shortened by 2 bases and J by 0 bases, with 12 bases between the two germline ends. The CDR3 DNA is TGTGCCAGCAGTGAATCGGCTCTACTTAGCACAGATACGCAGTATTTT. This sequence encodes CASSESALLSTDTQYF. The full variable domain, in which reference TRBV2 and TRBJ2-3 provide the parts outside the CDR3, is EPEVTQTPSHQVTQMGQEVILRCVPISNHLYFYWYRQILGQKVEFLVSFYNNEISEKSEIFDDQFSVERPDGSNFTLKIRSTKLEDSAMYFCASSESALLSTDTQYFGPGTRLTVL.

V is TRBV11-3 and J is TRBJ2-2, with D perhaps matching TRBD1 (6 bases). The CDR3 is made up of 16 amino acids. Per germline, CDR1 SGHNT and CDR2 YENEEA. V shed 5 bases and J shed 0 bases, with 13 bases lying between them. The CDR3 region has the DNA TGTGCCAGCAGCAAGCAGGGGATCCCGAACACCGGGGAGCTGTTTTTT. This encodes CASSKQGIPNTGELFF.

This clone was recorded once. V and J are TRBV6-1 and TRBJ1-3; weak D call: TRBD1 (6 bases). The CDR3 is made up of 14 amino acids. Germline CDR1 is MNHNS and CDR2 is SASEGT. Trimming took 4 bases from V and 2 from J, leaving 9 bases between them. The CDR3 DNA sequence: TGTGCCAGCAGTGTACAGGGTACTGGAAACACCATATATTTT. This sequence encodes CASSVQGTGNTIYF.

This chain connects TRBV29-1 to TRBJ2-7; D is possibly TRBD1 or TRBD2 (6 bases each). This CDR3 is 15 amino acids long. Germline lookup yields CDR1 SQVTM and CDR2 ANQGSEA. The ends were cut back, 0 bases at V and 5 bases at J, with 17 bases in the middle. CDR3 coding DNA: TGCAGCGTTGAAGATAGAGTAGCGGAGGGGGACGAGCAGTACTTC. Residues: CSVEDRVAEGDEQYF.

V and J are TRBV5-4 and TRBJ1-4; D is possibly TRBD1 (5 bases). CDR1 and CDR2 from the germline V gene are SGHNT and YYREEE (reference sequence). The CDR3 extends over 16 amino acids. With 3 bases removed from V and 0 bases from J, the gap between germline ends came to 12 bases. Here the CDR3 reads CASSSGKEATNEKLFF. In DNA, the CDR3 is TGTGCCAGCAGCTCAGGGAAGGAGGCAACTAATGAAAAACTGTTTTTT.

The chain carries TRBV7-2 and TRBJ2-1; D is perhaps TRBD2 (5 bases). Germline V gene data show CDR1 as SGHTA and CDR2 as FQGNSA. The CDR3 loop spans 14 amino acids. With 5 bases removed from V and 7 bases from J, the gap between germline ends came to 15 bases. This chain's CDR3 is CASSPDSLLNEQFF. CDR3 nucleotides: TGTGCCAGCAGCCCGGACTCGTTACTAAATGAGCAGTTCTTC.

This clone was seen just once. The chain joins TRBV10-3 to TRBJ2-7; 8 nucleotides match TRBD1. Germline V gene sequence: CDR1 ENHRY, CDR2 SYGVKD. CDR3 length: 12 residues. After removal of 9 bases from V and 2 bases from J, the junction contained 3 bases not matched to a gene. The chain's CDR3 is CAIGTGTYEQYF. The CDR3 coding sequence is TGTGCCATAGGGACAGGCACCTACGAGCAGTACTTC.